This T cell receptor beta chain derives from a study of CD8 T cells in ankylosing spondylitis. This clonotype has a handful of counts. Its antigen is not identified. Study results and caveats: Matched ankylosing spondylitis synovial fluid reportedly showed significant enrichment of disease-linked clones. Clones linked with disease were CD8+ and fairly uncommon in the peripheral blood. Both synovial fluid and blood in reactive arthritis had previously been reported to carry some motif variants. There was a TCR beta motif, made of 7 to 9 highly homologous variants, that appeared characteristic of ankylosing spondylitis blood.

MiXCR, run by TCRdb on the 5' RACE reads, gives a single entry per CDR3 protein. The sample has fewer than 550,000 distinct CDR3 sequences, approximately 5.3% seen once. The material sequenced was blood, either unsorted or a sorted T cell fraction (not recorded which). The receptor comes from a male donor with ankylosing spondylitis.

DNA of the CDR3: TGCGCCAGCAGCTTGCCTAGCGGGGGGGCTTCCTACGAGCAGTACTTC. Translation: CASSLPSGGASYEQYF. The V gene is TRBV5-1, the J gene TRBJ2-7; 12 bases map to TRBD2. Looked up from germline, CDR1 is SGHRS and CDR2 is YFSETQ. The J segment lost 1 base and the V segment lost 1 base, leaving 3 bases of the junction unmatched. There are 16 residues in the CDR3.